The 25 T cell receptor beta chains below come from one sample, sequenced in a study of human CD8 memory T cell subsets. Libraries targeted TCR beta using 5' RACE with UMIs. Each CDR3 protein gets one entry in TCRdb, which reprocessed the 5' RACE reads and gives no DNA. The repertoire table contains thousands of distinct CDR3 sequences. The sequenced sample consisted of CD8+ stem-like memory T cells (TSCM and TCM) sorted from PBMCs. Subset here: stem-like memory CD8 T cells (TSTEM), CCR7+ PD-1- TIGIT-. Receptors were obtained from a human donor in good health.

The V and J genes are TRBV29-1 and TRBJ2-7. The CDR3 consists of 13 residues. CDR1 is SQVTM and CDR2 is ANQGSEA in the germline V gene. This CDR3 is CSVLEGSGYEQYF.

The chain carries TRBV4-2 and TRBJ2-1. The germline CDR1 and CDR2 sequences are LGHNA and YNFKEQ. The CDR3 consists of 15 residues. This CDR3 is CASSQERVEANEQFF.

The CDR3 is CATLGVETQYF. This sequence joins TRBV6-2 or TRBV6-3 and TRBJ2-5; TCRdb gives TRBD1 as the D gene, but with no DNA this cannot be confirmed. Germline V gene lookup returns CDR1 MNHEY and CDR2 SVGEGT. The CDR3 covers 11 residues.

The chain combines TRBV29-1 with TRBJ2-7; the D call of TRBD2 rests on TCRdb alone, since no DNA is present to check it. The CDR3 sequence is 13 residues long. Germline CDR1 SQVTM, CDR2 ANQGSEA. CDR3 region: CSAGLAASYEQYF.

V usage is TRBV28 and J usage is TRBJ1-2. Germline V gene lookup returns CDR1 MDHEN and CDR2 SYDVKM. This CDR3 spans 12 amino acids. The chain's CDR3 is CASSLDLGGYTF.

CDR3 in amino acids: CASSYSEAGETQYF. This rearrangement joins TRBV6-6 to TRBJ2-5; TCRdb gives TRBD2 as the D gene, but with no DNA this cannot be confirmed. CDR1 and CDR2 from the germline V gene are MNHNY and SVGAGI (reference sequence). This CDR3 comprises 14 residues.

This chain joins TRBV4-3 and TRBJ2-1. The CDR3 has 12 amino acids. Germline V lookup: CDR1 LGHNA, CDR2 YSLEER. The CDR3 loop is CASSQAVGEQFF.

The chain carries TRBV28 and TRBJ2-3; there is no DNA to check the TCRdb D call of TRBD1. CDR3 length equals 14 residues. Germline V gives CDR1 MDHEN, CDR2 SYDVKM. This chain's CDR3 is CASSPLTGYGTQYF.

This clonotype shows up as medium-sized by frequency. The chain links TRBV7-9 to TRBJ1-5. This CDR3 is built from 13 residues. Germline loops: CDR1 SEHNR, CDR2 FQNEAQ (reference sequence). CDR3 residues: CASSLAGASPQHF.

Here the CDR3 reads CASSYAVGNEAFF. This chain links TRBV7-9 with TRBJ1-1. Germline V gives CDR1 SEHNR, CDR2 FQNEAQ (reference sequence). The CDR3 runs 13 residues.

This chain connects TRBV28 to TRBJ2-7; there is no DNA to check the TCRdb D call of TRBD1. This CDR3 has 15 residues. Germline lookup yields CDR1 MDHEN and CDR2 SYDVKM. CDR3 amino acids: CASSFDTGGDYEQYF.

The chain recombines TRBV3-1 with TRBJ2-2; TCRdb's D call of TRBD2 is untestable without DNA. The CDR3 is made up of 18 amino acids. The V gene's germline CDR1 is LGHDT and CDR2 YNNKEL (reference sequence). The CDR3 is CASSHRITSGKSTGELFF.

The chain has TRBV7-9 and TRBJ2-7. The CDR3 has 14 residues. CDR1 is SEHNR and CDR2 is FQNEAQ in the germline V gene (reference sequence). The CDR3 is CASSSLGSSYEQYF.

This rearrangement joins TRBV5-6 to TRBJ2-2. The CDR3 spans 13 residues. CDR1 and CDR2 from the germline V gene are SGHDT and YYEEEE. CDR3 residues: CASTLGIPGELFF.

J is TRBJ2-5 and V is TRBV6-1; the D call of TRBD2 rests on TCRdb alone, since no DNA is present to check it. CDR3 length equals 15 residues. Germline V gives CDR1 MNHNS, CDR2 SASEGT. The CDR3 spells CASTSKPGGGETQYF.

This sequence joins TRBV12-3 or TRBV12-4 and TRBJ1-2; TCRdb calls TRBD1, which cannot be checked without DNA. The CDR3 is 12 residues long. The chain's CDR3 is CASSPGQRGYTF.

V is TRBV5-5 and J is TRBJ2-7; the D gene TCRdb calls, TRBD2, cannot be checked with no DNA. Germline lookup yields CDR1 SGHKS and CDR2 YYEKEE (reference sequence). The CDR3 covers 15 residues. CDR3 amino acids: CASSSSSGGAGEQYF.

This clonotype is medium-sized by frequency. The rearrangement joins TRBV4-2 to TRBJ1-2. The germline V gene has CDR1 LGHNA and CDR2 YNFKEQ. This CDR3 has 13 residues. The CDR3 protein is CASSQGTEDGYTF.

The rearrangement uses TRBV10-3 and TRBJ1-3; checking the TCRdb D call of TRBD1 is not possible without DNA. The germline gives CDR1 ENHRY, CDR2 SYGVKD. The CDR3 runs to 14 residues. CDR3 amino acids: CAISDGQGGNTIYF.

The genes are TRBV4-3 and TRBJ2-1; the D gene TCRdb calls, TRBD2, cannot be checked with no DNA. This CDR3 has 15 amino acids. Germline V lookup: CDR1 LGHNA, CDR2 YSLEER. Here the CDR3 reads CASHRSGGSYNEQFF.

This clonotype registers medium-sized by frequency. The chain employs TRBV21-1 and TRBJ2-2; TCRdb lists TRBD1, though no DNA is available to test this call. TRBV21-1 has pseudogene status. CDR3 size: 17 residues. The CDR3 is CASSKVTGATDTGELFF.

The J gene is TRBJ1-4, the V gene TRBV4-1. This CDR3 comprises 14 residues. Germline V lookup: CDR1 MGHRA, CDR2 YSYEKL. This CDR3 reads CASSLEPTNEKLFF.

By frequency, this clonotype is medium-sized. The CDR3 sequence: CASSRVGNTYEQYF. This chain joins TRBV11-1 and TRBJ2-7. Per the germline V gene, CDR1 is SGHAT and CDR2 is FQDESV (reference sequence). This CDR3 spans 14 amino acids.

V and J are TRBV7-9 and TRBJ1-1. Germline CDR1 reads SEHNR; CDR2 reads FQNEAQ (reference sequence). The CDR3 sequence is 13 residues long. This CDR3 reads CASSEDGEAEAFF.

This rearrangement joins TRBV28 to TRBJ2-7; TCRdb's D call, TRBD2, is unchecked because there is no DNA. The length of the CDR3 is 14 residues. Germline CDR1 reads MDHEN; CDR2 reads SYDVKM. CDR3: CASTPRGPAYEQYF.